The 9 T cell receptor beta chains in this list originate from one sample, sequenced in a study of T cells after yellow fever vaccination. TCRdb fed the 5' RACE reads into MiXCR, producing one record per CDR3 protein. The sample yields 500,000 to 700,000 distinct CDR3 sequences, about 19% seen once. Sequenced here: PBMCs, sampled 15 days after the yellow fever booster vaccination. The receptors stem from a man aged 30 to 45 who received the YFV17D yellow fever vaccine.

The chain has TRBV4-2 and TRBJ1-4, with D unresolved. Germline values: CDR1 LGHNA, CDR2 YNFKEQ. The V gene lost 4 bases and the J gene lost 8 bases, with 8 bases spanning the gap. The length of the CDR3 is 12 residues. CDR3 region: CASSREREKLFF. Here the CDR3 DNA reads TGTGCCAGCAGCCGAGAGAGGGAAAAACTGTTTTTT.

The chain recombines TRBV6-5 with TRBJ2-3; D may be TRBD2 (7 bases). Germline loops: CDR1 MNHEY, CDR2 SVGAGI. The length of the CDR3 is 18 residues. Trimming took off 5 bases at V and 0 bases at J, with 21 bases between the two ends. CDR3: CASSNPPWGGASTDTQYF. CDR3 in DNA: TGTGCCAGCAGTAACCCCCCTTGGGGGGGCGCGAGCACAGATACGCAGTATTTT.

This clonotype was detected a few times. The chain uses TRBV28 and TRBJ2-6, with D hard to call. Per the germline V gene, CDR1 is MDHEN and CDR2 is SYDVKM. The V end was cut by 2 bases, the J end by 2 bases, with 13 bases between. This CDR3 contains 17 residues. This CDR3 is CASSLDFGVAGANVLTF. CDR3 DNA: TGTGCCAGCAGTTTAGACTTTGGGGTTGCTGGGGCCAACGTCCTGACTTTC.

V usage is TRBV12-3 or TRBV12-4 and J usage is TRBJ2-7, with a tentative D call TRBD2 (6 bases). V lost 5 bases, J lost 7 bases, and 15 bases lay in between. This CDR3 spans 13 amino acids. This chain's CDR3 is CASSPGRSGEQYF. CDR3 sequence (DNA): TGTGCCAGCAGTCCGGGTCGGAGCGGGGAGCAGTACTTC.

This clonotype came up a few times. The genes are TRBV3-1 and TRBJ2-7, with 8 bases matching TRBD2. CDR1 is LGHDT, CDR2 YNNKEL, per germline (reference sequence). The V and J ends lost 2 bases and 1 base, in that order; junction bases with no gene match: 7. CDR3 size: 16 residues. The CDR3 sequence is CASSQRGGGKSYEQYF. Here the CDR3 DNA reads TGTGCCAGCAGCCAACGGGGGGGAGGAAAATCCTACGAGCAGTACTTC.

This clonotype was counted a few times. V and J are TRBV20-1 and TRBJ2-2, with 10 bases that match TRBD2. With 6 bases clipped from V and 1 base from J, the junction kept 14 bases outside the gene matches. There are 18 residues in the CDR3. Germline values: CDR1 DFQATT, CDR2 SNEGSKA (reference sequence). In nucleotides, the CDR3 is TGCAGTGCCAAGAAAGCGGGAGGGCTTTTCGGGAACACCGGGGAGCTGTTTTTT. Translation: CSAKKAGGLFGNTGELFF.

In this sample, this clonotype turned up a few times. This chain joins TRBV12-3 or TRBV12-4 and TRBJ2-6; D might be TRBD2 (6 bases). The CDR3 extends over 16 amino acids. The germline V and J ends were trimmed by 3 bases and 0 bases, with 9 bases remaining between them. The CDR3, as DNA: TGTGCCAGCAGTTTTAGCGGTGCCTCTGGGGCCAACGTCCTGACTTTC. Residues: CASSFSGASGANVLTF.

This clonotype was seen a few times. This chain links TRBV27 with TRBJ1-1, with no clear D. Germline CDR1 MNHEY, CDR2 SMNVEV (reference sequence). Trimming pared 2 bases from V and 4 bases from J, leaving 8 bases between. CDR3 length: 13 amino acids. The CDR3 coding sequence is TGTGCCAGCAGTTTAGGGCAGCTCACTGAAGCTTTCTTT. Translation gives CASSLGQLTEAFF.

CDR3 sequence (DNA): TGTGCCAGCAGTTACGGTGAGACAAACTACGAGCAGTACTTC. It yields the protein CASSYGETNYEQYF. This chain connects TRBV6-5 to TRBJ2-7; no reliable D call. CDR1 and CDR2 (germline): MNHEY, SVGAGI. The germline V and J ends were trimmed by 2 bases and 3 bases, with 11 bases remaining between them. The CDR3 loop spans 14 amino acids.